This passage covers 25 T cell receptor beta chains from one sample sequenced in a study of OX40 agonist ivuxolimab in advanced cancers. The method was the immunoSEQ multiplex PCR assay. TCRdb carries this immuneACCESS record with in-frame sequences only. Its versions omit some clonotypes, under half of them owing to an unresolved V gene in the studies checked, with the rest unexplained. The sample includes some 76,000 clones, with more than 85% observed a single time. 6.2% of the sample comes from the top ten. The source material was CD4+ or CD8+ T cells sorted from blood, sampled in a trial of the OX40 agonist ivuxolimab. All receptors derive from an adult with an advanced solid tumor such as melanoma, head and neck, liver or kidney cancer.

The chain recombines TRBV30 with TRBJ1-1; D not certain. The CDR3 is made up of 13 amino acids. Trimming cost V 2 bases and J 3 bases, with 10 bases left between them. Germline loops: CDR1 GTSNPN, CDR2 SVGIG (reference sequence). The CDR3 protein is CAWSSFGDTEAFF. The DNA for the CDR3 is TGTGCCTGGAGTTCCTTCGGGGACACTGAAGCTTTCTTT.

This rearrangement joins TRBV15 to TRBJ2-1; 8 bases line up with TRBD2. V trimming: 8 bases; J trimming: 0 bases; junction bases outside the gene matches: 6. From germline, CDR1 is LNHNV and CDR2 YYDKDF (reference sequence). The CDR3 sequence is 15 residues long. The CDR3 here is CATGSSGPSYNEQFF. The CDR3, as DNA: TGTGCCACCGGGTCTAGCGGGCCCTCCTACAATGAGCAGTTCTTC.

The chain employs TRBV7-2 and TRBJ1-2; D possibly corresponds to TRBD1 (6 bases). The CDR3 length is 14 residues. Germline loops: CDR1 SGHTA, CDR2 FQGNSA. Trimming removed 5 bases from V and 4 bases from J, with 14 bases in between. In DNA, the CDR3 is TGTGCCAGCAGCCCAGGGGTGTATGGCTATGGCTACACCTTC. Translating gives CASSPGVYGYGYTF.

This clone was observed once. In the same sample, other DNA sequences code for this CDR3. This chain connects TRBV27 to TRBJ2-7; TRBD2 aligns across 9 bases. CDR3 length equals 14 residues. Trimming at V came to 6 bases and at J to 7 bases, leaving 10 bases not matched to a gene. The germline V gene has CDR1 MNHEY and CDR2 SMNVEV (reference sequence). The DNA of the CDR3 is TGTGCCAGCAGCGTAGCGGGGGCGAGCTATGAGCAGTACTTC. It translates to CASSVAGASYEQYF.

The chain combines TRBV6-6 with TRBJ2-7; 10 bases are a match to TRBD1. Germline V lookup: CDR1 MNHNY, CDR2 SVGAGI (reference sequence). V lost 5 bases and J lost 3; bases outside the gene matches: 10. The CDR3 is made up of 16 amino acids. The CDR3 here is CASSRQAGTGDYEQYF. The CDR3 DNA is TGTGCCAGCAGTCGACAGGCGGGGACAGGGGACTACGAGCAGTACTTC.

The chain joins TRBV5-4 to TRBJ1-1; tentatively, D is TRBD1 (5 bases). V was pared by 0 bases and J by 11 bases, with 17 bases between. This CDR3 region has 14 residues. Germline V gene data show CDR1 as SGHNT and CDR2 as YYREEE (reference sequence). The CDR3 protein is CASSLEGAAGVAFF. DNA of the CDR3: TGTGCCAGCAGCTTGGAAGGGGCCGCCGGGGTGGCTTTCTTT.

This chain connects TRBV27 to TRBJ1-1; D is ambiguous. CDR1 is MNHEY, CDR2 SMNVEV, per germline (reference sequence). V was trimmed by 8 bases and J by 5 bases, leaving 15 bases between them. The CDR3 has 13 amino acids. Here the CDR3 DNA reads TGTGCCAGCGGTTCTTCTGTTGGGACTGAAGCTTTCTTT. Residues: CASGSSVGTEAFF.

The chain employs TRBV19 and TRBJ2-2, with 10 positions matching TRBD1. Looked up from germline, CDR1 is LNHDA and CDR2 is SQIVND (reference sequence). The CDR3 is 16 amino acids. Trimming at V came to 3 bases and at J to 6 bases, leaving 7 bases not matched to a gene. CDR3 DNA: TGTGCCAGTAGTATCGGGACAGGGGAAATGGCCGGGGAGCTGTTTTTT. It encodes CASSIGTGEMAGELFF.

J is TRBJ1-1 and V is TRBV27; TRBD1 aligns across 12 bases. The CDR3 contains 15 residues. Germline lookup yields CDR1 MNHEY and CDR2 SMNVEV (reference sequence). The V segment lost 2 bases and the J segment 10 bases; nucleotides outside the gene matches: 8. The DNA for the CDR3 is TGTGCCAGCAGTTTAGTCGGGACAGGGGGCGAATTAGCTTTCTTT. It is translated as CASSLVGTGGELAFF.

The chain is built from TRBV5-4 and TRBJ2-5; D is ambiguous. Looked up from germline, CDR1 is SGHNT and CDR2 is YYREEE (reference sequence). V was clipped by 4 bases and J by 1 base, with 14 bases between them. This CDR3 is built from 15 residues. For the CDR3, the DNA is TGTGCCAGCAGCCAAGATGGCTTCGGCCAAGAGACCCAGTACTTC. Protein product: CASSQDGFGQETQYF.

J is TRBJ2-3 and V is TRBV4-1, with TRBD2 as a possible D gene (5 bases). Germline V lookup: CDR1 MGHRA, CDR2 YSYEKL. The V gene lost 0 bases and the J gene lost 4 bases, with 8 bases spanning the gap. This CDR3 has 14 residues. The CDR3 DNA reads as TGCGCCAGCAGCCAAGAAGTACTAGCAGATACGCAGTATTTT. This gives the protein CASSQEVLADTQYF.

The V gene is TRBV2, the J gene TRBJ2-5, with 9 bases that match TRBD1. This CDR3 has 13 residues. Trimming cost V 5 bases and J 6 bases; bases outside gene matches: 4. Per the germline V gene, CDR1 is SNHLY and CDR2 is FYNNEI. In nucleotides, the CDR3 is TGTGCCAGCAGTTTTGACAGGGGGAAGACCCAGTACTTC. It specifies CASSFDRGKTQYF.

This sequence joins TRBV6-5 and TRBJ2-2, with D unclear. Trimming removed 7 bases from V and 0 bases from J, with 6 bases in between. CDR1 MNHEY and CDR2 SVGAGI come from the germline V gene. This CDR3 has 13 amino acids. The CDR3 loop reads CASNIANTGELFF. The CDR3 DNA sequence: TGTGCCAGCAATATAGCGAACACCGGGGAGCTGTTTTTT.

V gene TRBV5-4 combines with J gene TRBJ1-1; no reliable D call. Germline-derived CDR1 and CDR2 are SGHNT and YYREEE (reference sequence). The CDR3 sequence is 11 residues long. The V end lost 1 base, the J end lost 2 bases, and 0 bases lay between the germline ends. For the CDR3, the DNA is TGTGCCAGCAGCTTGAACACTGAAGCTTTCTTT. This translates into CASSLNTEAFF.

The CDR3 DNA reads TGCAGCGTGGTAGACAGGGATAGAGCGAACACCGGGGAGCTGTTTTTT. The encoded protein is CSVVDRDRANTGELFF. The chain couples TRBV29-1 to TRBJ2-2, with 7 bases matching TRBD1. From germline, CDR1 is SQVTM and CDR2 ANQGSEA. V was clipped by 6 bases and J by 0 bases; unmatched bases: 10. The CDR3 totals 16 residues.

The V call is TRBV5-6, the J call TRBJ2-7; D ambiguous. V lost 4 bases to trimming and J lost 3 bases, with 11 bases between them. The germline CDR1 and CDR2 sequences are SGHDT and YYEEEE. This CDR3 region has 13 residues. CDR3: CASSEDWGYEQYF. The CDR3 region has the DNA TGTGCCAGCAGCGAGGATTGGGGCTACGAGCAGTACTTC. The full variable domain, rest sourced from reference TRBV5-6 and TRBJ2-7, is DAGVTQSPTHLIKTRGQQVTLRCSPKSGHDTVSWYQQALGQGPQFIFQYYEEEERQRGNFPDRFSGHQFPNYSSELNVNALLLGDSALYLCASSEDWGYEQYFGPGTRLTVT.

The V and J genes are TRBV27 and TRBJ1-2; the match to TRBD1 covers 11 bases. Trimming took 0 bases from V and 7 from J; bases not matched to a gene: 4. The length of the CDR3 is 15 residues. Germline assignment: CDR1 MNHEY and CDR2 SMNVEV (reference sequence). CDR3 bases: TGTGCCAGCAGTTTATCCGTGGACAGGGGGCTTGGCTACACCTTC. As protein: CASSLSVDRGLGYTF.

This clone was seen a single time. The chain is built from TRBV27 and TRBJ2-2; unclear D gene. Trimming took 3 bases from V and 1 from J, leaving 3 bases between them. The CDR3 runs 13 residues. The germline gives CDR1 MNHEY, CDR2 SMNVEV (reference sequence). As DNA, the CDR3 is TGTGCCAGCAGTTTTTTGAACACCGGGGAGCTGTTTTTT. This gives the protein CASSFLNTGELFF.

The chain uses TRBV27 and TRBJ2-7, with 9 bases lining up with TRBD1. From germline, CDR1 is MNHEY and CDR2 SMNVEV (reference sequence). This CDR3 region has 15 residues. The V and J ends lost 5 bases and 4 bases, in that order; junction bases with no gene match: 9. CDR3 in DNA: TGTGCCAGCAGTCAATTATGGACAGGGGTGTACGAGCAGTACTTC. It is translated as CASSQLWTGVYEQYF.

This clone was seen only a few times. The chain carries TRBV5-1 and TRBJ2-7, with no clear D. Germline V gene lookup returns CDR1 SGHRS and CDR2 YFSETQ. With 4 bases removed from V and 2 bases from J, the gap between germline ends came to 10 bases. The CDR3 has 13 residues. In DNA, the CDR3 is TGCGCCAGCAGCCCTAATCGACCCTACGAGCAGTACTTC. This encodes CASSPNRPYEQYF.

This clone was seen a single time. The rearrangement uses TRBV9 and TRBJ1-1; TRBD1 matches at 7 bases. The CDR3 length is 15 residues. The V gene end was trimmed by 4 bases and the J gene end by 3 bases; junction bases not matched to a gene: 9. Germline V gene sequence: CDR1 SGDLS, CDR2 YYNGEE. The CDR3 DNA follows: TGTGCCAGCAGCCTAAGACAGGGAACGGACACTGAAGCTTTCTTT. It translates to CASSLRQGTDTEAFF.

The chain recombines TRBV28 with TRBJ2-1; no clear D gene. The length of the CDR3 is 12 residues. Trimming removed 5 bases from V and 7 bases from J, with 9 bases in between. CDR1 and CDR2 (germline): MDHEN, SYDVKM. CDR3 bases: TGTGCCAGCAGTCCTGCCCGGAATGAGCAGTTCTTC. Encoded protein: CASSPARNEQFF.

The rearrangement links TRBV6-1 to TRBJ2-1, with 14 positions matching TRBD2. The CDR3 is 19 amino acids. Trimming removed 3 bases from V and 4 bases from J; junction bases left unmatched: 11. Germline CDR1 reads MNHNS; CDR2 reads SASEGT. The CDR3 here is CASSDMRTSGRSLYNEQFF. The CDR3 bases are TGTGCCAGCAGTGATATGAGGACTAGCGGGAGGTCGCTATACAATGAGCAGTTCTTC.

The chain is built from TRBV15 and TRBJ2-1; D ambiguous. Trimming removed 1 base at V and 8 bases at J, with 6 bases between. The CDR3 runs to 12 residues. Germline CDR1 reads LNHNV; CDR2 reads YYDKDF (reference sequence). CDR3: CATSRVPDEQFF. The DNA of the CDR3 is TGTGCCACCAGCAGAGTACCGGATGAGCAGTTCTTC.

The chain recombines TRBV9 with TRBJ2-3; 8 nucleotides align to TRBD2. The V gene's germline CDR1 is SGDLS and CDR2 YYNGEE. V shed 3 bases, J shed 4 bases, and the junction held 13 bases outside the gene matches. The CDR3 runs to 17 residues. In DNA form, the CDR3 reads TGTGCCAGCAGCGCTCGATCGCCGGGACTAGAACCAGATACGCAGTATTTT. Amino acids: CASSARSPGLEPDTQYF. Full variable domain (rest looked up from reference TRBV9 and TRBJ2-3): DSGVTQTPKHLITATGQRVTLRCSPRSGDLSVYWYQQSLDQGLQFLIQYYNGEERAKGNILERFSAQQFPDLHSELNLSSLELGDSALYFCASSARSPGLEPDTQYFGPGTRLTVL.